The 13 T cell receptor beta chains given below trace back to one sample, sequenced in a study of control samples from healthy donors and cancer patients (TCRdb year 2020). Library generation was performed with the immunoSEQ multiplex PCR assay. In its TCRdb copy, this immuneACCESS table keeps in-frame sequences only and misses some clones. Where compared with another copy, unresolved V genes explain less than half of these, and the others have no known cause. This sample gives approximately 72,000 clones in total; around 91% of them show up just once. The ten largest clones take up roughly 6.9% of the sample. Sequencing was carried out using blood. All receptors come from a man aged 50 or older in good health.

CDR3 amino acids: CASSYPYVGVDTEAFF. In DNA, the CDR3 is TGTGCCAGCAGTTACCCGTACGTGGGGGTCGACACTGAAGCTTTCTTT. The V call is TRBV6-2 or TRBV6-3, the J call TRBJ1-1; D is perhaps TRBD1 (5 bases). Germline CDR1 is MNHEY and CDR2 is SVGEGT. The CDR3 runs to 16 residues. Trimming left V 2 bases short and J 3 bases short, with 16 bases between.

The count of this clone is one. The J gene is TRBJ1-1, the V gene TRBV30; 9 bases agree with TRBD1. V lost 5 bases, J lost 4 bases, and 5 bases stayed unmatched. CDR3 length: 13 amino acids. CDR1 and CDR2 from the germline V gene are GTSNPN and SVGIG (reference sequence). For the CDR3, the DNA is TGTGCCTGGGGGACAGGGTGGTTCACTGAAGCTTTCTTT. This gives the protein CAWGTGWFTEAFF.

V usage is TRBV30 and J usage is TRBJ2-7, with a tentative D call TRBD1 (6 bases). The CDR3 is 14 residues long. V was cut by 2 bases and J by 0 bases, with 11 bases left in between. The V gene's germline CDR1 is GTSNPN and CDR2 SVGIG (reference sequence). The CDR3 nucleotides are TGTGCCTGGAGTAGAGCAGGGGCCTCCTACGAGCAGTACTTC. It encodes CAWSRAGASYEQYF. The full variable domain, its missing parts supplied by reference TRBV30 and TRBJ2-7, is SQTIHQWPATLVQPVGSPLSLECTVEGTSNPNLYWYRQAAGRGLQLLFYSVGIGQISSEVPQNLSASRPQDRQFILSSKKLLLSDSGFYLCAWSRAGASYEQYFGPGTRLTVT.

This clone was detected only a few times. The chain carries TRBV5-8 and TRBJ2-3; 9 positions agree with TRBD1. Per germline, CDR1 SGHTS and CDR2 YDEGEE. The CDR3 contains 16 residues. After removal of 3 bases from V and 6 bases from J, the junction contained 11 bases not matched to a gene. The CDR3 nucleotides are TGTGCCAGCAGCTGGACAGGGGACTGGGGTTGGGATACGCAGTATTTT. As protein: CASSWTGDWGWDTQYF.

This chain uses TRBV5-1 with TRBJ2-1; D might be TRBD1 or TRBD2, each matching 6 bases. CDR1 and CDR2 from the germline V gene are SGHRS and YFSETQ. The CDR3 has 17 residues. V gave up 4 bases and J gave up 2 bases, with 19 bases separating them. CDR3 sequence reads: CASSLDGWGAAYNEQFF. DNA of the CDR3: TGCGCCAGCAGCCTAGATGGGTGGGGGGCGGCCTACAATGAGCAGTTCTTC.

This clone was detected only a few times. The chain uses TRBV7-9 and TRBJ2-3; 9 bases agree with TRBD1. CDR1 is SEHNR, CDR2 FQNEAQ, per germline (reference sequence). Trimming cost V 5 bases and J 2 bases; bases outside gene matches: 2. This CDR3 comprises 14 residues. The CDR3 DNA sequence: TGTGCCAGCAGCCGGGACAGGGCCACAGATACGCAGTATTTT. Its translation is CASSRDRATDTQYF. Supplemented by reference TRBV7-9 and TRBJ2-3, the full variable domain reads DTGVSQNPRHKITKRGQNVTFRCDPISEHNRLYWYRQTLGQGPEFLTYFQNEAQLEKSRLLSDRFSAERPKGSFSTLEIQRTEQGDSAMYLCASSRDRATDTQYFGPGTRLTVL.

The chain uses TRBV9 and TRBJ2-7; D not resolved. Germline loops: CDR1 SGDLS, CDR2 YYNGEE. V dropped 2 bases and J dropped 0 bases, with 12 bases sitting between them. This CDR3 has 15 residues. CDR3 nucleotides: TGTGCCAGCAGCGTTTCGGCAGATAGCTCCTACGAGCAGTACTTC. Residues: CASSVSADSSYEQYF.

For the CDR3, the DNA is TGTGCCAGCAGCAGTTCCTTACCAAGCTCCTACAATGAGCAGTTCTTC. This translates into CASSSSLPSSYNEQFF. The chain has TRBV4-2 and TRBJ2-1; D call uncertain. The V end lost 5 bases, the J end lost 0 bases, and 14 bases lay between the germline ends. CDR1 LGHNA and CDR2 YNFKEQ come from the germline V gene. This CDR3 comprises 16 residues.

The chain is built from TRBV11-3 and TRBJ1-1; 7 bases align to TRBD1. Trimming at V came to 5 bases and at J to 2 bases, leaving 5 bases not matched to a gene. Germline-derived CDR1 and CDR2 are SGHNT and YENEEA. This CDR3 region has 14 residues. CDR3 protein: CASSTGEFNTEAFF. Written as DNA, the CDR3 is TGTGCCAGCAGCACAGGGGAATTCAACACTGAAGCTTTCTTT.

The gene calls are TRBV7-2 and TRBJ1-1; tentative D call: TRBD1 (5 bases). The CDR3 totals 15 residues. Per germline, CDR1 SGHTA and CDR2 FQGNSA. With 5 bases removed from V and 0 bases from J, the gap between germline ends came to 13 bases. The CDR3 sequence: CASSRDSAMNTEAFF. The CDR3 DNA sequence: TGTGCCAGCAGCAGAGACAGTGCAATGAACACTGAAGCTTTCTTT.

This chain uses TRBV2 with TRBJ2-3; TRBD2 is a possible D gene (6 bases). V shed 8 bases and J shed 0 bases, with 15 bases lying between them. Germline assignment: CDR1 SNHLY and CDR2 FYNNEI. CDR3 length: 15 amino acids. DNA for the CDR3: TGTGCCAGCCGGGGCCTAGCGACTAGCACAGATACGCAGTATTTT. It specifies CASRGLATSTDTQYF.

DNA for the CDR3: TGTGCCAGCACCTCCGGAGGGGGGTCCGGGGAGCTGTTTTTT. It yields the protein CASTSGGGSGELFF. The chain combines TRBV5-4 with TRBJ2-2; either TRBD1 or TRBD2 may supply D (6 bases each). The CDR3 runs 14 residues. Germline V gene data show CDR1 as SGHNT and CDR2 as YYREEE (reference sequence). V lost 6 bases and J lost 6, with 15 bases in between.

The J gene is TRBJ2-5, the V gene TRBV5-1, with 9 bases matching TRBD2. This CDR3 is 14 amino acids long. Germline CDR1 and CDR2: SGHRS and YFSETQ. V lost 7 bases, J lost 2 bases, and 6 bases stayed unmatched. The CDR3 sequence is CASGPSGAQETQYF. The CDR3 coding sequence is TGCGCCAGCGGCCCTAGCGGGGCTCAAGAGACCCAGTACTTC.